This entry describes one T cell receptor (beta chain). Its antigen is not known. The repertoire was sequenced with immunoSEQ multiplex PCR; TCRdb's copy has only in-frame clones and lacks some. The sample includes some 2 million clones, over 85% of them seen just once. This sample is drawn from a study of shared clonotypes between healthy human individuals. Study-wide points: Only blood was sampled, and tissue TCR repertoires likely differ from blood ones.

The sample consisted of naive CD4+ T cells sorted from blood. The subset: CD45RA+ positively selected. The clonotype originates from a man younger than 35 in good health.

The CDR3 nucleotides are TGCGCCAGCAGCACGACAGGGGTCAACACCGGGGAGCTGTTTTTT. Protein product: CASSTTGVNTGELFF. The chain has TRBV5-1 and TRBJ2-2, with 8 bases aligning to TRBD1. CDR1 SGHRS and CDR2 YFSETQ come from the germline V gene. This CDR3 is 15 amino acids long. V lost 4 bases, J lost 2 bases, and 4 bases stayed unmatched. The whole variable domain, filled in from reference TRBV5-1 and TRBJ2-2, reads KAGVTQTPRYLIKTRGQQVTLSCSPISGHRSVSWYQQTPGQGLQFLFEYFSETQRNKGNFPGRFSGRQFSNSRSEMNVSTLELGDSALYLCASSTTGVNTGELFFGEGSRLTVL.